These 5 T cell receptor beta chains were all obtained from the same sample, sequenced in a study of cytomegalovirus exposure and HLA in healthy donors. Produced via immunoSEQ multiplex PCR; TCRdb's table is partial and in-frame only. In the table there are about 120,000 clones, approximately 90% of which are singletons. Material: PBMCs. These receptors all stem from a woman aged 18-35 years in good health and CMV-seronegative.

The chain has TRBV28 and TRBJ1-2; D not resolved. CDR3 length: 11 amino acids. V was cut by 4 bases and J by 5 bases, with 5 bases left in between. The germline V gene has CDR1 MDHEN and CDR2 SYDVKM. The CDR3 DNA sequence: TGTGCCAGCAGTTCATTTTATGGCTACACCTTC. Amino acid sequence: CASSSFYGYTF.

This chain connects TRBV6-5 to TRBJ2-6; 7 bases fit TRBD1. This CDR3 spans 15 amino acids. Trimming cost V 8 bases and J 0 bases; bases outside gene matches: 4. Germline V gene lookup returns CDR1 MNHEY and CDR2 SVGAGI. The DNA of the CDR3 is TGTGCCAGCCGGGACAGCTACTCTGGGGCCAACGTCCTGACTTTC. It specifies CASRDSYSGANVLTF.

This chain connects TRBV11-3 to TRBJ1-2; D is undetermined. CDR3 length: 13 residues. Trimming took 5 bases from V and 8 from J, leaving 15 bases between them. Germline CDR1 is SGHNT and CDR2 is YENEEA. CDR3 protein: CASSRTETKGYTF. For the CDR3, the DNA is TGTGCCAGCAGCCGCACTGAAACCAAGGGCTACACCTTC.

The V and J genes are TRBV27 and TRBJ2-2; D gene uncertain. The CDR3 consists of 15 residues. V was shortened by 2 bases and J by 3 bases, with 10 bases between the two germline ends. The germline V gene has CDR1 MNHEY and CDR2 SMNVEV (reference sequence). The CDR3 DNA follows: TGTGCCAGCAGTTTACGGCGCGGAGACACCGGGGAGCTGTTTTTT. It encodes CASSLRRGDTGELFF.

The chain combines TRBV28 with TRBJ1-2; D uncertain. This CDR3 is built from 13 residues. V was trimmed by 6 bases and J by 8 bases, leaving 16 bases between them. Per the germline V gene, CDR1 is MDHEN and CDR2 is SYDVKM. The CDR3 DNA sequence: TGTGCCAGCAGACTTGAAAAATTACGCGGCTACACCTTC. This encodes CASRLEKLRGYTF.